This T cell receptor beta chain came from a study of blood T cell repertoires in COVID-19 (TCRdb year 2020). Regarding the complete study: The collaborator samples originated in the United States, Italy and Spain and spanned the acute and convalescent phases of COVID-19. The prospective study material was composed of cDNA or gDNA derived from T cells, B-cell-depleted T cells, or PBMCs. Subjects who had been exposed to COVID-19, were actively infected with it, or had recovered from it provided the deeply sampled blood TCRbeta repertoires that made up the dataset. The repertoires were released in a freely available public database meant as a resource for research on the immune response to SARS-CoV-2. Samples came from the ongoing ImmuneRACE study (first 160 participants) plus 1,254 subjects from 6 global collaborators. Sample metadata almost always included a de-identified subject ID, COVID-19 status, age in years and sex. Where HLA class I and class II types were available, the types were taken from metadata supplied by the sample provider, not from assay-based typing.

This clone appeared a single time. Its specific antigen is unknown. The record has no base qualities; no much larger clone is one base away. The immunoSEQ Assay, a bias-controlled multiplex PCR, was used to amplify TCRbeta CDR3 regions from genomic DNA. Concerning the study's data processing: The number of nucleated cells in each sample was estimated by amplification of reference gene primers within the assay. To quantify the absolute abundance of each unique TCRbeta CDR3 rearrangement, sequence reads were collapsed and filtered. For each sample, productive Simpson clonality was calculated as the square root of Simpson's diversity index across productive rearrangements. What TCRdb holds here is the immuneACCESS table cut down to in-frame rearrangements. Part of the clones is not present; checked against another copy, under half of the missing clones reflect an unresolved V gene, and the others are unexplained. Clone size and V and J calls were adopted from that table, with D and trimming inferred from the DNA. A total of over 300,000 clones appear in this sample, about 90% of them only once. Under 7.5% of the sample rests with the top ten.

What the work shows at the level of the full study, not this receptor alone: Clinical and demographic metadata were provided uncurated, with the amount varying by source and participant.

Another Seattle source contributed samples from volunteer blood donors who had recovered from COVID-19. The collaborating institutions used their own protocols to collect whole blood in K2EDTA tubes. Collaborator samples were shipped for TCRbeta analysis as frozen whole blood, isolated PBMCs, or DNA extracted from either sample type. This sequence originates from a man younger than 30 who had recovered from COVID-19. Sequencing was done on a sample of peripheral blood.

CDR3 reads: CASGTGQPNTGELFF. The bases are TGCGCCAGCGGGACAGGACAGCCGAACACCGGGGAGCTGTTTTTT. The V and J segments used are TRBV4-3 and TRBJ2-2; TRBD1 fits 8 bases in the junction. Its CDR3 holds 15 amino acids, cysteine through phenylalanine. Of the read, only the CDR3 DNA is kept; its 45 bases are in frame from base 1. Trimming takes 8 bases off V and 0 bases off J; junction bases not matched to a gene: 5. The CDR1 and CDR2 encoded by the germline V gene are LGHNA and YSLEER.